The 17 T cell receptor beta chains presented below share a single source sample, sequenced in a study of metastatic and nonmetastatic thyroid tumors. Every patient underwent thyroid surgery untreated. TCRdb re-clonotyped the PCR reads via MiXCR. The repertoire holds 90,000 or so clones, with around 7.8% as singletons. Sequencing input: blood. The receptors come from a female donor with papillary thyroid cancer or a benign thyroid nodule (not recorded which). Some clones in this sample may be carry-over from other donors' samples.

This clone was detected many times. The chain links TRBV5-1 to TRBJ1-1; D is possibly TRBD1 (5 bases). The CDR3 covers 16 residues. V lost 4 bases, J lost 0 bases, and 16 bases lay in between. Germline CDR1 is SGHRS and CDR2 is YFSETQ. The CDR3 loop is CASSPGEGRMNTEAFF. The CDR3 DNA reads as TGCGCCAGCAGCCCTGGAGAGGGGAGGATGAACACTGAAGCTTTCTTT.

This clone was counted at least ten times. This clone may be a read error of a much larger clone one base away. The chain couples TRBV28 to TRBJ2-7; maybe TRBD2 (5 bases). V lost 7 bases and J 3 bases, leaving 13 bases between the germline ends. In germline, CDR1 is MDHEN, CDR2 SYDVKM. This CDR3 has 13 amino acids. CDR3 in amino acids: CASIYGAGYEQYF. CDR3 DNA: TGTGCCAGCATCTATGGTGCGGGCTACGAGCAGTACTTC.

This chain uses TRBV6-1 with TRBJ1-3; the D is unclear. V was clipped by 5 bases and J by 3 bases, with 11 bases between them. The CDR3 sequence is 14 residues long. CDR1 and CDR2 from the germline V gene are MNHNS and SASEGT. In DNA form, the CDR3 reads TGTGCCAGCAGTCTCTGGGATAGTGGAAACACCATATATTTT. Translated: CASSLWDSGNTIYF.

In this sample, this clone turned up many times. The genes are TRBV11-2 and TRBJ2-7; D ambiguous. CDR3 length: 13 amino acids. The V and J ends lost 0 bases and 3 bases respectively, with 6 bases between them. From germline, CDR1 is SGHAT and CDR2 FQNNGV. In DNA form, the CDR3 reads TGTGCCAGCAGCTTAGATGGGAACTACGAGCAGTACTTC. It yields the protein CASSLDGNYEQYF. The full variable domain, rest sourced from reference TRBV11-2 and TRBJ2-7, is EAGVAQSPRYKIIEKRQSVAFWCNPISGHATLYWYQQILGQGPKLLIQFQNNGVVDDSQLPKDRFSAERLKGVDSTLKIQPAKLEDSAVYLCASSLDGNYEQYFGPGTRLTVT.

This clone was detected ten times or more. The chain couples TRBV3-1 to TRBJ2-3; 12 bases fit TRBD2. Germline V gene lookup returns CDR1 LGHDT and CDR2 YNNKEL (reference sequence). With 1 base clipped from V and 5 bases from J, the junction kept 4 bases outside the gene matches. The CDR3 loop spans 16 amino acids. The CDR3 loop reads CASSQGLAGGRDTQYF. In DNA, the CDR3 is TGTGCCAGCAGCCAAGGGCTAGCGGGGGGGCGAGATACGCAGTATTTT.

This clone showed up many times. The chain employs TRBV18 and TRBJ2-6; a possible D gene is TRBD1 (6 bases). Germline V gene data show CDR1 as KGHSH and CDR2 as LQKENI. V lost 3 bases and J lost 0, with 15 bases in between. There are 18 residues in the CDR3. The CDR3 DNA is TGTGCCAGCTCACCGCCGAGGACAGCGGCCTCTGGGGCCAACGTCCTGACTTTC. It translates to CASSPPRTAASGANVLTF.

The chain couples TRBV7-9 to TRBJ1-4, with D hard to call. This CDR3 has 14 residues. The ends were cut back, 6 bases at V and 8 bases at J, with 16 bases in the middle. CDR1 SEHNR and CDR2 FQNEAQ come from the germline V gene (reference sequence). This chain's CDR3 is CASSGRILIEKLFF. The DNA of the CDR3 is TGTGCCAGCAGTGGGCGGATTTTAATAGAAAAACTGTTTTTT. The entire variable domain, with the rest obtained from reference TRBV7-9 and TRBJ1-4, is as follows: DTGVSQNPRHKITKRGQNVTFRCDPISEHNRLYWYRQTLGQGPEFLTYFQNEAQLEKSRLLSDRFSAERPKGSFSTLEIQRTEQGDSAMYLCASSGRILIEKLFFGSGTQLSVL.

In its sample, this clone was seen many times. V gene TRBV7-9 combines with J gene TRBJ1-4; D not certain. The CDR3 spans 14 residues. Trimming pared 4 bases from V and 4 bases from J, leaving 10 bases between. Germline CDR1 SEHNR, CDR2 FQNEAQ (reference sequence). This CDR3 is CASSYGRLNEKLFF. The CDR3 DNA reads TGTGCCAGCAGCTACGGACGGCTTAATGAAAAACTGTTTTTT.

Only a few counts were recorded for this clone. The rearrangement joins TRBV14 to TRBJ2-1; 7 bases map to TRBD2. CDR1 is SGHDN and CDR2 is FVKESK in the germline V gene. Trimming took 1 base from V and 8 from J; bases not matched to a gene: 8. This CDR3 is 15 amino acids long. In nucleotides, the CDR3 is TGTGCCAGCAGCCAAGTACTCGGGGGGTGGCATGAGCAGTTCTTC. This encodes CASSQVLGGWHEQFF.

The sample holds many counts of this clone. This rearrangement joins TRBV7-6 to TRBJ2-7; D tentatively fits TRBD1 or TRBD2 (6 bases each). Trimming removed 3 bases at V and 8 bases at J, with 8 bases between. This CDR3 is 11 amino acids long. The germline CDR1 and CDR2 sequences are SGHVS and FNYEAQ. CDR3 in DNA: TGTGCCAGCAGCTTGGGGGGCCAGCAGTACTTC. Translated: CASSLGGQQYF.

This clone has a single count. The chain is built from TRBV5-1 and TRBJ1-4; D possibly corresponds to TRBD1 (5 bases). The CDR3 has 15 residues. The V gene lost 0 bases and the J gene lost 3 bases, with 9 bases spanning the gap. Germline lookup yields CDR1 SGHRS and CDR2 YFSETQ. CDR3 residues: CASSLGGTANEKLFF. The CDR3 nucleotides are TGCGCCAGCAGCTTGGGGGGGACGGCTAATGAAAAACTGTTTTTT.

There are many counts of this clone. The rearrangement joins TRBV2 to TRBJ2-1; 14 bases line up with TRBD2. The J segment lost 7 bases and the V segment lost 8 bases, leaving 7 bases of the junction unmatched. There are 15 residues in the CDR3. Germline V gives CDR1 SNHLY, CDR2 FYNNEI. The CDR3 is CASAWTSGGYNEQFF. CDR3 bases: TGTGCCAGCGCTTGGACTAGCGGGGGGTATAATGAGCAGTTCTTC.

The chain links TRBV4-2 to TRBJ1-5; D is unresolved. V shed 0 bases and J shed 5 bases, with 5 bases lying between them. The CDR3 extends over 13 amino acids. Germline V CDR1 and CDR2: LGHNA, YNFKEQ. The CDR3 spells CASSQDPDQPQHF. The CDR3 region has the DNA TGTGCCAGCAGCCAAGATCCGGATCAGCCCCAGCATTTT.

This clone was seen repeatedly, ten times or more. This rearrangement joins TRBV5-1 to TRBJ2-7; D remains ambiguous. This CDR3 has 12 amino acids. Trimming shortened V by 0 bases and J by 5 bases, and 6 bases separated the two germline ends. Per the germline V gene, CDR1 is SGHRS and CDR2 is YFSETQ. CDR3 bases: TGCGCCAGCAGCTTGGGGTACCACGAGCAGTACTTC. Translating gives CASSLGYHEQYF.

This clone was detected many times. V and J are TRBV5-5 and TRBJ2-5; 8 nucleotides agree with TRBD2. This CDR3 has 14 amino acids. Per germline, CDR1 SGHKS and CDR2 YYEKEE (reference sequence). The V segment lost 6 bases and the J segment 8 bases; nucleotides outside the gene matches: 12. CDR3 coding DNA: TGTGCCAGCACCGAGGGACTAGATGAGGGAACCCAGTACTTC. Its protein product is CASTEGLDEGTQYF.

Ten or more counts support this clone. CDR3 nucleotide sequence: TGTGCCTGGGAGGACGGCATGAACACTGAAGCTTTCTTT. The encoded protein is CAWEDGMNTEAFF. The rearrangement links TRBV30 to TRBJ1-1; D is unclear. CDR1 and CDR2 (germline): GTSNPN, SVGIG (reference sequence). V was pared by 5 bases and J by 0 bases, with 10 bases between. The CDR3 runs 13 residues.

This clone was found many times. V usage is TRBV20-1 and J usage is TRBJ1-4; no definite D call. The germline V and J ends were trimmed by 5 bases and 5 bases, with 12 bases remaining between them. CDR3 length equals 13 residues. The germline V gene has CDR1 DFQATT and CDR2 SNEGSKA (reference sequence). The CDR3 DNA follows: TGCAGTGCTCCCTTCGGGAAAAATGAAAAACTGTTTTTT. Translated, it gives CSAPFGKNEKLFF.